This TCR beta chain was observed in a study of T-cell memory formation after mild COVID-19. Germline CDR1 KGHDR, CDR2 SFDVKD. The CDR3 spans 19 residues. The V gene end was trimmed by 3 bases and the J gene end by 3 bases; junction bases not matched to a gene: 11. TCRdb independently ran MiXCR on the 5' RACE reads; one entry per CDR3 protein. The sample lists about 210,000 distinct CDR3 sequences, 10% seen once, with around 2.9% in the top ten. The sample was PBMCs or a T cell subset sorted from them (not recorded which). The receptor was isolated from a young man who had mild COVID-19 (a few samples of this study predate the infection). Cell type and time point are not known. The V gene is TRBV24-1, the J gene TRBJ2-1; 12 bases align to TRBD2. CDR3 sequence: CATSDPHTLAGGIYNEQFF. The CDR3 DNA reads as TGTGCCACCAGTGATCCACACACCCTAGCGGGGGGGATCTACAATGAGCAGTTCTTC.